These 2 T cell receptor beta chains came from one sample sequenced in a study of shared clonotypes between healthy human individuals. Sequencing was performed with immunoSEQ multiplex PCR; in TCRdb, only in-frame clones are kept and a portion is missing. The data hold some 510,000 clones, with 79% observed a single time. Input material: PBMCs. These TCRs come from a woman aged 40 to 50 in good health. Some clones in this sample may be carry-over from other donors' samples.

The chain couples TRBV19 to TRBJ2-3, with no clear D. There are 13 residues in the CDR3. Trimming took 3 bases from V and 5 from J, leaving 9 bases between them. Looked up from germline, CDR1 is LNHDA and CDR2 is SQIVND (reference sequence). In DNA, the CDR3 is TGTGCCAGTAGTATCAGTAGTGGAGATACGCAGTATTTT. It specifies CASSISSGDTQYF.

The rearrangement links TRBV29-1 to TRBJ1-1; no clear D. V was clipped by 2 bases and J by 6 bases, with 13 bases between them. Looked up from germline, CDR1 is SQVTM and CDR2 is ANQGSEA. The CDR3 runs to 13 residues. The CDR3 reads CSVESFSGAEAFF. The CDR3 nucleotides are TGCAGCGTTGAATCGTTCTCAGGCGCTGAAGCTTTCTTT.